The table lists the clone carrying this TCR beta chain with a few counts. The data belong to a study of T cells in Graves' hyperthyroidism and ophthalmopathy. The CDR3 sequence is 14 residues long. Germline-derived CDR1 and CDR2 are SGHVS and FNYEAQ. The germline V and J ends were trimmed by 5 bases and 2 bases, with 12 bases remaining between them. RNA transcripts yielded amplified TCR beta CDR3 regions. First-round RT-PCR targeting the TCR CDR3 was performed with the HTBI primer set. TCRdb itself ran the multiplex PCR reads through MiXCR, one entry per CDR3 protein. Of 340,000 or so distinct CDR3 sequences in the sample, 15% to 20% were seen once.

The sample comprised blood. The receptor was derived from a woman in her fifties or sixties with Graves' hyperthyroidism. The rearrangement uses TRBV7-6 and TRBJ2-5; TRBD2 is a possible D gene (5 bases). Here the CDR3 DNA reads TGTGCCAGCAGCCTAGGACTGCCTCAAGAGACCCAGTACTTC. Translated, it gives CASSLGLPQETQYF.